The 8 T cell receptor beta chains below were found in one sample sequenced in a study of regulatory T cells in long-lasting Graves disease. Building the TCR beta libraries relied on iRepertoire HTBI primers, and CDR3 regions underwent Arm-PCR. TCRdb processed the multiplex PCR reads anew with MiXCR; each CDR3 protein has one entry. The table records fewer than 350,000 distinct CDR3 sequences, approximately 20% of them present only once. Specified time point: newly diagnosed GD, antithyroid drugs for less than 3 months. Scientists built the TCR library using RNA that was extracted from PBMCs. The source material was peripheral blood mononuclear cells (PBMCs), sampled at new diagnosis, from a patient treated with antithyroid drugs. The source of these receptors is a female donor with Graves disease.

There are many counts of this clonotype. The chain uses TRBV28 and TRBJ1-5; a possible D gene is TRBD1 (5 bases). The CDR3 totals 13 residues. CDR1 MDHEN and CDR2 SYDVKM come from the germline V gene. Trimming left V 10 bases short and J 4 bases short, with 14 bases between. CDR3: CAITQGGNQPQHF. The CDR3 nucleotides are TGTGCCATCACGCAGGGAGGTAATCAGCCCCAGCATTTT. The full variable domain, rest sourced from reference TRBV28 and TRBJ1-5, is DVKVTQSSRYLVKRTGEKVFLECVQDMDHENMFWYRQDPGLGLRLIYFSYDVKMKEKGDIPEGYSVSREKKERFSLILESASTNQTSMYLCAITQGGNQPQHFGDGTRLSIL.

This clonotype has at least ten counts. In DNA form, the CDR3 reads TGCGCCAGCAGCTCAGAGGGGGTAGGCTACACCTTC. Translated, it gives CASSSEGVGYTF. The chain recombines TRBV5-1 with TRBJ1-2, with D maybe TRBD1 (6 bases). With 3 bases removed from V and 8 bases from J, the gap between germline ends came to 11 bases. Looked up from germline, CDR1 is SGHRS and CDR2 is YFSETQ. The CDR3 is 12 amino acids. The full variable domain, in which reference TRBV5-1 and TRBJ1-2 provide the parts outside the CDR3, is KAGVTQTPRYLIKTRGQQVTLSCSPISGHRSVSWYQQTPGQGLQFLFEYFSETQRNKGNFPGRFSGRQFSNSRSEMNVSTLELGDSALYLCASSSEGVGYTFGSGTRLTVV.

In its sample, this clonotype was seen many times. The chain links TRBV12-3 or TRBV12-4 to TRBJ2-7; the D gene could be TRBD1 or TRBD2 (5 bases each). The CDR3 sequence is 15 residues long. Trimming removed 5 bases at V and 6 bases at J, with 20 bases between. In DNA, the CDR3 is TGTGCCAGCAGTCAACAGGTTAAGGAAGGAGGCGAGCAGTACTTC. It encodes CASSQQVKEGGEQYF.

This clonotype was seen ten or more times. This rearrangement joins TRBV28 to TRBJ1-2, with TRBD1 identical over 8 bases. V was pared by 5 bases and J by 4 bases, with 9 bases of the junction left unmatched. The CDR3 extends over 15 amino acids. Germline V lookup: CDR1 MDHEN, CDR2 SYDVKM. The DNA for the CDR3 is TGTGCCAGCAGTCCGGACAGGGCCTACCTCTATGGCTACACCTTC. Translating it yields CASSPDRAYLYGYTF.

Ten or more counts support this clonotype. The V call is TRBV5-1, the J call TRBJ2-1; TRBD1 aligns across 8 bases. CDR1 and CDR2 (germline): SGHRS, YFSETQ. The CDR3 covers 16 residues. The V gene end was trimmed by 5 bases and the J gene end by 5 bases; junction bases not matched to a gene: 12. The CDR3 protein is CASSKTGALPNNEQFF. CDR3 sequence (DNA): TGCGCCAGCAGTAAGACAGGGGCCCTCCCAAACAATGAGCAGTTCTTC.

This clonotype has a count of ten or more. The chain links TRBV4-2 to TRBJ2-2; D remains ambiguous. Germline V CDR1 and CDR2: LGHNA, YNFKEQ. V lost 0 bases and J 4 bases, leaving 3 bases between the germline ends. This CDR3 region has 13 residues. CDR3 loop: CASSQELTGELFF. CDR3 nucleotide sequence: TGTGCCAGCAGCCAAGAACTCACCGGGGAGCTGTTTTTT.

This clonotype was seen just once. Since a far larger clone is one base different, this is likely a read error. The V gene is TRBV2, the J gene TRBJ2-1; D remains ambiguous. Looked up from germline, CDR1 is SNHLY and CDR2 is FYNNEI. The CDR3 spans 15 residues. CDR3 sequence reads: CASSPGETSYNERFF. The DNA for the CDR3 is TGTGCCAGCAGCCCCGGTGAGACCTCCTACAATGAGCGGTTCTTC.

This clonotype was observed at least ten times. The chain has TRBV27 and TRBJ1-3, with D perhaps matching TRBD1 (5 bases). The ends were cut back, 5 bases at V and 0 bases at J, with 14 bases in the middle. In germline, CDR1 is MNHEY, CDR2 SMNVEV (reference sequence). The CDR3 length is 16 residues. The CDR3 reads CASSALTGPSGNTIYF. The CDR3 nucleotides are TGTGCCAGCAGTGCCCTCACAGGTCCCTCTGGAAACACCATATATTTT.